This T cell receptor (beta chain) is drawn from a study of blood T cells in healthy people across ages. The extraction recovered at least 5 micrograms of total RNA per sample. With a J-beta primer mix and a sample-barcoded 5' primer, a second PCR ran about 7 to 11 cycles. Each cDNA molecule was tagged by a template-switch adaptor with 12 random nucleotides. At least 3 million CDR3-containing paired-end reads were obtained per sample. TCRdb reprocessed the 5' RACE reads with MiXCR, giving one entry per CDR3 protein. Here the sample spans 650,000 to 950,000 distinct CDR3 sequences, 40% to 50% being singletons. V was trimmed by 1 base and J by 2 bases, leaving 8 bases between them. Per the germline V gene, CDR1 is SGHNT and CDR2 is YENEEA. This CDR3 comprises 15 residues.

The sequenced sample consisted of blood. This sequence joins TRBV11-3 and TRBJ2-2; D remains ambiguous. This TCR was recovered from a man aged 55 to 69 in good health. CDR3 region: CASSLGRQNTGELFF. CDR3 in DNA: TGTGCCAGCAGCTTAGGGCGCCAAAACACCGGGGAGCTGTTTTTT.